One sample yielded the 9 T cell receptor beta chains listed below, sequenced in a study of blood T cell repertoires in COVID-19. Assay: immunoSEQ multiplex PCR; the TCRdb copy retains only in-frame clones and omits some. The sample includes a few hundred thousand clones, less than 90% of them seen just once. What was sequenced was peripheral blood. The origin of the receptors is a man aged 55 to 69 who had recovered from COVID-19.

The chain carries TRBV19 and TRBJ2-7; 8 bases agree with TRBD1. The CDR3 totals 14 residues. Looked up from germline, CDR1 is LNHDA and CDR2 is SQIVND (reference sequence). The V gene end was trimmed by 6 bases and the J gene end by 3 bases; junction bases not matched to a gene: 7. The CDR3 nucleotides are TGTGCCAGTAGCCCCTCGGACAGGGACTACGAGCAGTACTTC. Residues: CASSPSDRDYEQYF.

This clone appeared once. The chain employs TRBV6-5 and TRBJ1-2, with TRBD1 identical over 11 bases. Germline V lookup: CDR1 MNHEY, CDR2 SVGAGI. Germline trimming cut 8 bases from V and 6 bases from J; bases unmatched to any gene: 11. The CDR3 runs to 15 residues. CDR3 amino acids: CASRDRGTGVHGYTF. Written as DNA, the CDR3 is TGTGCCAGCCGGGACAGGGGGACCGGTGTCCATGGCTACACCTTC.

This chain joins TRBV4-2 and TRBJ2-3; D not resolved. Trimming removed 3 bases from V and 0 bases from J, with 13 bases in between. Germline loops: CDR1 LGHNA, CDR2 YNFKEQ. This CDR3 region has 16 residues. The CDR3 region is CASSQGGGTSTDTQYF. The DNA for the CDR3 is TGTGCCAGCAGCCAGGGTGGCGGAACGAGCACAGATACGCAGTATTTT.

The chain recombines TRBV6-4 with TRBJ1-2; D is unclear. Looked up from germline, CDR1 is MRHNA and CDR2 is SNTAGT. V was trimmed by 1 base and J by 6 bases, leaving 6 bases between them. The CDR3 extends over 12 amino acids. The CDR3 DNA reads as TGTGCCAGCAGTGACTTAACTAATGGCTACACCTTC. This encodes CASSDLTNGYTF.

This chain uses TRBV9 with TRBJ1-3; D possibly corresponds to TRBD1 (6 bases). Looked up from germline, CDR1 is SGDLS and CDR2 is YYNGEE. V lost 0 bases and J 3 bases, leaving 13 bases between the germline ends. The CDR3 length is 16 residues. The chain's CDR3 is CASSVDPGAIGNTIYF. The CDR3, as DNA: TGTGCCAGCAGCGTAGATCCAGGGGCGATTGGAAACACCATATATTTT.

DNA for the CDR3: TGTGCCAGCAGCTTGGACAGGGGTCCCTACGAGCAGTACTTC. It codes for CASSLDRGPYEQYF. The rearrangement joins TRBV5-6 to TRBJ2-7; TRBD1 aligns across 7 bases. V lost 0 bases and J lost 2; bases outside the gene matches: 2. Germline values: CDR1 SGHDT, CDR2 YYEEEE. The CDR3 totals 14 residues.

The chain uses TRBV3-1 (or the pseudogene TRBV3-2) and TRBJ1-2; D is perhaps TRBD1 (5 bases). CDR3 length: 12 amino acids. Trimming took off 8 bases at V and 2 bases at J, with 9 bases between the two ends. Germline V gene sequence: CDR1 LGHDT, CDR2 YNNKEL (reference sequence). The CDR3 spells CASGPGNYGYTF. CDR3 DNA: TGTGCCAGCGGGCCAGGGAACTATGGCTACACCTTC.

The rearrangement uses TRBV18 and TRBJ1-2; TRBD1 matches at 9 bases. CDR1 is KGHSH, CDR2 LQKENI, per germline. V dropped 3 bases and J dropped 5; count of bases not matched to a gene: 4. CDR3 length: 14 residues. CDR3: CASSPDRGPYGYTF. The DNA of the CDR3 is TGTGCCAGCTCACCGGACAGGGGCCCATATGGCTACACCTTC.

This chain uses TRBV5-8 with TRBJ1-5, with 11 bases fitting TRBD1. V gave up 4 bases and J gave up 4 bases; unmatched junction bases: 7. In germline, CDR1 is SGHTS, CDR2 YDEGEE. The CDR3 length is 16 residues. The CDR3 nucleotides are TGTGCCAGCAGCCCCGGACAGGGGGCAAGGAATCAGCCCCAGCATTTT. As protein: CASSPGQGARNQPQHF.